Listed below are T cell receptor beta chains from one sample, sequenced in a study of blood T cell repertoires in COVID-19. Method: immunoSEQ multiplex PCR; TCRdb's copy keeps in-frame clones and lacks some. Counted here are 350,000 or so clones, roughly 86% occurring once; the ten biggest clones make up 10%. Sample: peripheral blood. The receptors come from a woman aged 30 to 39 with COVID-19, enrolled during active disease. Each CDR3 is given with its conserved first and last residue. D genes are given only for firm matches. Clone size is given for some rows only: seen once, a few or many times, or a class if the clone is expanded.

V: TRBV27
size: once
D: NA
J: TRBJ2-7
DNA: TGTGCCAGCAGTTTATATCGCGAGCAGTACTTC
CDR3: CASSLYREQYF

V: TRBV7-2
size: NA
D: TRBD2
J: TRBJ2-1
DNA: TGTGCCAGCAGCTTAGCGGGAGGGTATAATGAGCAGTTCTTC
CDR3: CASSLAGGYNEQFF

V: TRBV5-1
size: once
D: TRBD2
J: TRBJ2-2
DNA: TGCGCCAGCAGCCCTCCGACTAGCACCAACACCGGGGAGCTGTTTTTT
CDR3: CASSPPTSTNTGELFF

V: TRBV5-4
size: NA
D: NA
J: TRBJ2-5
DNA: TGTGCCAGCAGCTTGGAAGCGGGAGAGACCCAGTACTTC
CDR3: CASSLEAGETQYF

V: TRBV28
size: few
D: TRBD1
J: TRBJ2-7
DNA: TGTGCCAGCAGTTTAAGGACAGGGAACGAGCAGTACTTC
CDR3: CASSLRTGNEQYF

V: TRBV7-2
size: NA
D: TRBD2
J: TRBJ2-1
DNA: TGTGCCAGCAGCTTCGGACTAGCGGGAGGAGGGGGCAATGAGCAGTTCTTC
CDR3: CASSFGLAGGGGNEQFF

V: TRBV5-1
size: NA
D: TRBD2
J: TRBJ2-1
DNA: TGCGCCAGCAGCTTTAACGGGAGGACCAATGAGCAGTTCTTC
CDR3: CASSFNGRTNEQFF

V: TRBV28
size: NA
D: NA
J: TRBJ2-7
DNA: TGTGCCAGCATCCCGACGGGCAGGGGTCCATCCTACGAGCAGTACTTC
CDR3: CASIPTGRGPSYEQYF

V: TRBV7-2
size: NA
D: TRBD2
J: TRBJ2-3
DNA: TGTGCCAGCAGCTTAGTCGCTAGCGGGAGCACAGATACGCAGTATTTT
CDR3: CASSLVASGSTDTQYF

V: TRBV27
size: NA
D: NA
J: TRBJ1-1
DNA: TGTGCCAGCGGCCCAGGGGTGAGGACTGAAGCTTTCTTT
CDR3: CASGPGVRTEAFF

V: TRBV6-6
size: NA
D: NA
J: TRBJ1-4
DNA: TGTGCCAGCAGTTATGGGGGGACTAATGAAAAACTGTTTTTT
CDR3: CASSYGGTNEKLFF

V: TRBV29-1
size: NA
D: TRBD1
J: TRBJ2-7
DNA: TGCAGCGTTGTCCCGGGACAGCCGCCCTACGAGCAGTACTTC
CDR3: CSVVPGQPPYEQYF